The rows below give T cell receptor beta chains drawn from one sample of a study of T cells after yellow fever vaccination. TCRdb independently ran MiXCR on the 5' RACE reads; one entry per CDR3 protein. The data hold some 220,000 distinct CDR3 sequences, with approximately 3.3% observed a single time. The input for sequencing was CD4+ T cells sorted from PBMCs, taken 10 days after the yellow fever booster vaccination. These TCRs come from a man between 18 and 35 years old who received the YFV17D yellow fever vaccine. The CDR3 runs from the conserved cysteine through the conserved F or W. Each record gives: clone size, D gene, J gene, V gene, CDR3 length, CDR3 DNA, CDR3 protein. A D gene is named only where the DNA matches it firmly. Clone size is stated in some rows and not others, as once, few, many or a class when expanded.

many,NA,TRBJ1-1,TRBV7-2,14,TGTGCCAGCAGCTTTTGGACCCGCAGTCCTGAAGCTTTCTTT,CASSFWTRSPEAFF
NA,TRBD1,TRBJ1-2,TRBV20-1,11,TGCAGTCAAGACAGGGCCTATGGCTACACCTTC,CSQDRAYGYTF
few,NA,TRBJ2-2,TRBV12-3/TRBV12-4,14,TGTGCCAGCAGTTTCCAGGCGAACACCGGGGAGCTGTTTTTT,CASSFQANTGELFF
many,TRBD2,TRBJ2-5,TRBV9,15,TGTGCCAGCAGCTCTCCAGCGGGGGGGACGGAGACCCAGTACTTC,CASSSPAGGTETQYF
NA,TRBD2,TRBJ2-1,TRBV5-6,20,TGTGCCAGCAGCTTCGGCATGGACAGGCGGGGGGGAAGCTCCTACAATGAGCAGTTCTTC,CASSFGMDRRGGSSYNEQFF
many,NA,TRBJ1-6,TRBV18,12,TGTGCCAGCTCAGACGGTAATTCACCCCTCCACTTT,CASSDGNSPLHF
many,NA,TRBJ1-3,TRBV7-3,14,TGTGCCAGCAGCTTATCAGACTCTGGAAACACCATATATTTT,CASSLSDSGNTIYF
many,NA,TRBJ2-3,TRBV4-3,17,TGCGCCAGCAGCCAATCCCCCATCGCTTACCAAACAGATACGCAGTATTTT,CASSQSPIAYQTDTQYF
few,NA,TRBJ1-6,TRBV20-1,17,TGCAGTGCCAGAGACAGGTCCCAGCTCTCCTATAATTCACCCCTCCACTTT,CSARDRSQLSYNSPLHF
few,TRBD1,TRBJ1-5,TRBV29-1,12,TGCAGCGCCGGGACAGGTGGGGGTCCCCAGCATTTT,CSAGTGGGPQHF
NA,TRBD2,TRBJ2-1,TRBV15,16,TGTGCCACCAGCCTTCGACTAGCGGTAGGTGTCGATGAGCAGTTCTTC,CATSLRLAVGVDEQFF
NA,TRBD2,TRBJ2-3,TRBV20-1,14,TGCAGTGCTCGTAGCGGGGGGGCATTGGATACGCAGTATTTT,CSARSGGALDTQYF
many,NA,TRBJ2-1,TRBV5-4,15,TGTGCCAGCAGCCCCTGGGACCGAGAGACCAATGAGCAGTTCTTC,CASSPWDRETNEQFF
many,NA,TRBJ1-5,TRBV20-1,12,TGCAGTGCTAGAAGACCCAATGAGCCCCAGCATTTT,CSARRPNEPQHF
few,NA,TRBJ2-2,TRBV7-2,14,TGTGCCAGCAGCTTAGTTATGTTGACCGGGGAGCTGTTTTTT,CASSLVMLTGELFF
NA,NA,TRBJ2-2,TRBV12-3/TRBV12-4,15,TGTGCCAGCAGGGAAGGGGGGGCGAACACCGGGGAGCTGTTTTTT,CASREGGANTGELFF
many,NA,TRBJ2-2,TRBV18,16,TGTGCCAGCTCGTCCCAACAGGGATTCACGGCCGGGGAGCTGTTTTTT,CASSSQQGFTAGELFF
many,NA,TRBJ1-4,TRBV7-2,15,TGTGCCAGCAGCTTAGGAAGGGCAACTAATGAAAAACTGTTTTTT,CASSLGRATNEKLFF
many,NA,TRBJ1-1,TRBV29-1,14,TGCAGCGTGACCCCGGGACGTTCCTACACTGAAGCTTTCTTT,CSVTPGRSYTEAFF
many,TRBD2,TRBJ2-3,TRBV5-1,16,TGCGCCAGCAGCTTCCAGACTAGCGGCGTCACAGATACGCAGTATTTT,CASSFQTSGVTDTQYF
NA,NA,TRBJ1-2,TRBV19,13,TGTGCCAGTAGTATAGACCCTCGATATGGCTACACCTTC,CASSIDPRYGYTF
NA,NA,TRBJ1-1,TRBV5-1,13,TGCGCCAGCAGCGGCGGCAGGGCCACTGAAGCTTTCTTT,CASSGGRATEAFF
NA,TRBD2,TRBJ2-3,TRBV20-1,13,TGCAGTGCTTACTTAGCGGGGGAGTATACGCAGTATTTT,CSAYLAGEYTQYF
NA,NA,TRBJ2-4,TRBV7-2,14,TGTGCCAGCAGCTTAGTAGGGGCGGAGAACATTCAGTACTTC,CASSLVGAENIQYF
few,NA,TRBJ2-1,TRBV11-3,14,TGTGCCAGCAGCCGCAGGGGGGAGGGCAATGAGCAGTTCTTC,CASSRRGEGNEQFF
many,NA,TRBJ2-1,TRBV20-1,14,TGCAGTGCTAGTCGGGCCGGGGGTTACAATGAGCAGTTCTTC,CSASRAGGYNEQFF